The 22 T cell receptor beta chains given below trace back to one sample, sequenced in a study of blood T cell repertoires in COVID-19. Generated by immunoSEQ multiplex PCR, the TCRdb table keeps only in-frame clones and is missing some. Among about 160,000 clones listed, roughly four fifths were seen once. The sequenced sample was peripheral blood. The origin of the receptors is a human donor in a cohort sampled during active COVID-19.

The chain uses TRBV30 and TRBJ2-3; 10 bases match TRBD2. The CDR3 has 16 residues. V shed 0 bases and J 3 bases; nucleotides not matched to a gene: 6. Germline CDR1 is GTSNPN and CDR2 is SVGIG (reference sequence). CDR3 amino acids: CAWSVGISGGTDTQYF. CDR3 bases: TGTGCCTGGAGTGTAGGTATTAGCGGGGGGACAGATACGCAGTATTTT.

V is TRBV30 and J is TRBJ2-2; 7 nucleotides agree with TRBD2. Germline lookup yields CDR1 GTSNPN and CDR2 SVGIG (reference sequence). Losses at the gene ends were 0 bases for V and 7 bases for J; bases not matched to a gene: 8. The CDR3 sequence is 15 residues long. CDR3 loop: CAWSVTGGGVGELFF. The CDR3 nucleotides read TGTGCCTGGAGTGTAACCGGGGGAGGGGTCGGGGAGCTGTTTTTT.

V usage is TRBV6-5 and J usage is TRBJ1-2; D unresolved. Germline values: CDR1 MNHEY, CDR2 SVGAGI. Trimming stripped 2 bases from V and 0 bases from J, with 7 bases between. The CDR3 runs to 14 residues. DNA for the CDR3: TGTGCCAGCAGTTACGACGGGGCTAACTATGGCTACACCTTC. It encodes CASSYDGANYGYTF.

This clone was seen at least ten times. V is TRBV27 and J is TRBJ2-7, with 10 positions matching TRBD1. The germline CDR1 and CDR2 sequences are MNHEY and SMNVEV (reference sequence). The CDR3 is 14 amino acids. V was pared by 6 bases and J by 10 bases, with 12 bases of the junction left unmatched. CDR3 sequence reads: CASRRTGGVLPQYF. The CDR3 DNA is TGTGCCAGCAGACGGACAGGGGGTGTCCTTCCTCAGTACTTC.

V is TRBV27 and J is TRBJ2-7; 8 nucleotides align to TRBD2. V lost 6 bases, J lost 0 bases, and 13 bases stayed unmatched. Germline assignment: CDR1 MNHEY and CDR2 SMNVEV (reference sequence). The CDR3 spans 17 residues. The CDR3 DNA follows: TGTGCCAGCAGGCAGCTGACTAGCGCACAGGGCTCCTACGAGCAGTACTTC. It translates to CASRQLTSAQGSYEQYF.

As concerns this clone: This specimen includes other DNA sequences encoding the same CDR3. The DNA of the CDR3 is TGCGCCAGCAGCCGGGACAGGGGAGAGACCCAGTACTTC. Translated, it gives CASSRDRGETQYF. This chain joins TRBV4-3 and TRBJ2-5, with 10 bases lining up with TRBD1. The CDR3 has 13 amino acids. J lost 4 bases, V lost 4 bases, and 0 bases had no gene match. Germline values: CDR1 LGHNA, CDR2 YSLEER.

The CDR3 nucleotides are TGTGCCAGCTCACCACCGGGTACTAGCAGACCCTACGAGCAGTACTTC. This encodes CASSPPGTSRPYEQYF. The gene calls are TRBV18 and TRBJ2-7; D may be TRBD2 (6 bases). The CDR3 runs to 16 residues. CDR1 is KGHSH, CDR2 LQKENI, per germline. With 0 bases removed from V and 2 bases from J, the gap between germline ends came to 14 bases.

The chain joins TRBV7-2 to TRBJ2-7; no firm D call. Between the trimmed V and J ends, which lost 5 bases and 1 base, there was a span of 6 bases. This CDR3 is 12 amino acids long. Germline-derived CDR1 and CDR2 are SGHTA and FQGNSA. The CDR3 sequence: CASSIPSYEQYF. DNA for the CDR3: TGTGCCAGCAGCATCCCTTCCTACGAGCAGTACTTC.

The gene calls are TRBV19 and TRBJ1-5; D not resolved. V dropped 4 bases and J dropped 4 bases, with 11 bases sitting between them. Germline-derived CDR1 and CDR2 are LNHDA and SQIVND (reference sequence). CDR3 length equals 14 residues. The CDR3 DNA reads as TGTGCCAGTAGTAACCCCCGAGGGAATCAGCCCCAGCATTTT. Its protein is CASSNPRGNQPQHF.

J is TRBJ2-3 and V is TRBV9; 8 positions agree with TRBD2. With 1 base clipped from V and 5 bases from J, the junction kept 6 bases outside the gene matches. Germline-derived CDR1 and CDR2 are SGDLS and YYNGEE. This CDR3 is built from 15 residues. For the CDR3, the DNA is TGTGCCAGCAGCGTACAGGCGGGAGGAGTAGATACGCAGTATTTT. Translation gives CASSVQAGGVDTQYF.

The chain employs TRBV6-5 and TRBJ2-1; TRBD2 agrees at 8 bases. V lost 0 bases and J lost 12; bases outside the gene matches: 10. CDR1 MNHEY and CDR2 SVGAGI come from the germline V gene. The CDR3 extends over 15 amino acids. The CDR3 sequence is CASSYSSGGNVGQFF. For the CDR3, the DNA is TGTGCCAGCAGTTACTCCTCGGGGGGGAACGTAGGGCAGTTCTTC.

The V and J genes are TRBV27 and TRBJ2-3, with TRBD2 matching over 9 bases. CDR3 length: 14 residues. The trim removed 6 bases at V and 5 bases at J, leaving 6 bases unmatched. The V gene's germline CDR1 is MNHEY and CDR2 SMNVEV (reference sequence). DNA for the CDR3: TGTGCCAGCAGCTCCGGCGGGGGGGAAGATACGCAGTATTTT. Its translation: CASSSGGGEDTQYF.

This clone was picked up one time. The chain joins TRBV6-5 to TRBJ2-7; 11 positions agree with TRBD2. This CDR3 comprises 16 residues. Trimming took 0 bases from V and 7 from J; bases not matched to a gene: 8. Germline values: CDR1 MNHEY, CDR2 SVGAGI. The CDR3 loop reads CASSYSIAGGPGEQYF. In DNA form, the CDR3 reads TGTGCCAGCAGTTACTCGATAGCGGGGGGGCCAGGGGAGCAGTACTTC.

CDR3 region: CASSPDSYNSPLHF. The DNA for the CDR3 is TGTGCCAGCTCACCCGACAGCTATAATTCACCCCTCCACTTT. The V gene is TRBV18, the J gene TRBJ1-6, with D perhaps TRBD1 (5 bases). Germline V gene data show CDR1 as KGHSH and CDR2 as LQKENI. The CDR3 loop spans 14 amino acids. V dropped 3 bases and J dropped 3 bases, with 6 bases sitting between them.

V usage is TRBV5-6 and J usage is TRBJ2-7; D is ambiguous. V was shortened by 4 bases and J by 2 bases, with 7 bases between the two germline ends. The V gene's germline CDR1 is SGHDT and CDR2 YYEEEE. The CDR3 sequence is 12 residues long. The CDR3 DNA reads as TGTGCCAGCAGCAGAGGAACCTACGAGCAGTACTTC. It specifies CASSRGTYEQYF.

The CDR3 loop reads CASSLGGSVFETQYF. As DNA, the CDR3 is TGTGCCAGCAGCTTGGGGGGGAGTGTTTTCGAGACCCAGTACTTC. The rearrangement links TRBV7-2 to TRBJ2-5, with 7 nucleotides matching TRBD2. Germline values: CDR1 SGHTA, CDR2 FQGNSA. V was clipped by 3 bases and J by 5 bases; unmatched bases: 9. This CDR3 comprises 15 residues.

The CDR3 here is CASSQDIDWAQGGEQYF. The CDR3 nucleotides read TGTGCCAGCAGCCAAGATATAGATTGGGCCCAAGGAGGGGAGCAGTACTTC. The chain has TRBV14 and TRBJ2-7; tentatively, D is TRBD2 (6 bases). Between the trimmed V and J ends, which lost 0 bases and 7 bases, there was a span of 22 bases. The CDR3 contains 17 residues. The germline V gene has CDR1 SGHDN and CDR2 FVKESK.

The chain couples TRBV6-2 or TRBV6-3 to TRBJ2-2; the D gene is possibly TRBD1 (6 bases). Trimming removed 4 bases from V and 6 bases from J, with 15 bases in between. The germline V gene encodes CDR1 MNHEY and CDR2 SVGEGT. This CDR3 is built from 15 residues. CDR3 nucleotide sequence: TGTGCCAGCAGTTTTACAGGGTTTCGGGCCGGGGAGCTGTTTTTT. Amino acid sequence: CASSFTGFRAGELFF.

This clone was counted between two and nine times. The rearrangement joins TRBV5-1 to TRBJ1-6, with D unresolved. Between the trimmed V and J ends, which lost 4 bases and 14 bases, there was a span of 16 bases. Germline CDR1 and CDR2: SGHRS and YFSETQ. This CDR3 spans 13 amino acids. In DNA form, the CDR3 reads TGCGCCAGCAGCGCCCCCGACATTTCTGCCCTCCACTTT. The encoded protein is CASSAPDISALHF.

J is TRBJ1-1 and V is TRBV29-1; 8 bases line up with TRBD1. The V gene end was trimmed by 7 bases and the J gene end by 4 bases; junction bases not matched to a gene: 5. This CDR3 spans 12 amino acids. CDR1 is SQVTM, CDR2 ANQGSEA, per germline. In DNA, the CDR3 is TGCAGCGCGAGCACAGGGGGCACTGAAGCTTTCTTT. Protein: CSASTGGTEAFF.

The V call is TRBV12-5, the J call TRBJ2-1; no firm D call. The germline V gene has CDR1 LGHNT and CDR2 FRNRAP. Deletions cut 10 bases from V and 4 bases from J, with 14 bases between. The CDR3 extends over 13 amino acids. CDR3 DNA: TGTGCTATCGGAAGAAACAGATACAATGAGCAGTTCTTC. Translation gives CAIGRNRYNEQFF.

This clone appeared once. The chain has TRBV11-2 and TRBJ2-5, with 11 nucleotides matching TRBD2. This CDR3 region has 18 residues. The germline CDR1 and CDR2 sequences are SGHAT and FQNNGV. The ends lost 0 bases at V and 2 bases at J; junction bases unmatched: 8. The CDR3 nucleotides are TGTGCCAGCAGCTTAGATCGCCCTAGCGGGGGGCCTCAAGAGACCCAGTACTTC. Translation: CASSLDRPSGGPQETQYF. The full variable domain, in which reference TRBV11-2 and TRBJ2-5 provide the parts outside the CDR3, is EAGVAQSPRYKIIEKRQSVAFWCNPISGHATLYWYQQILGQGPKLLIQFQNNGVVDDSQLPKDRFSAERLKGVDSTLKIQPAKLEDSAVYLCASSLDRPSGGPQETQYFGPGTRLLVL.